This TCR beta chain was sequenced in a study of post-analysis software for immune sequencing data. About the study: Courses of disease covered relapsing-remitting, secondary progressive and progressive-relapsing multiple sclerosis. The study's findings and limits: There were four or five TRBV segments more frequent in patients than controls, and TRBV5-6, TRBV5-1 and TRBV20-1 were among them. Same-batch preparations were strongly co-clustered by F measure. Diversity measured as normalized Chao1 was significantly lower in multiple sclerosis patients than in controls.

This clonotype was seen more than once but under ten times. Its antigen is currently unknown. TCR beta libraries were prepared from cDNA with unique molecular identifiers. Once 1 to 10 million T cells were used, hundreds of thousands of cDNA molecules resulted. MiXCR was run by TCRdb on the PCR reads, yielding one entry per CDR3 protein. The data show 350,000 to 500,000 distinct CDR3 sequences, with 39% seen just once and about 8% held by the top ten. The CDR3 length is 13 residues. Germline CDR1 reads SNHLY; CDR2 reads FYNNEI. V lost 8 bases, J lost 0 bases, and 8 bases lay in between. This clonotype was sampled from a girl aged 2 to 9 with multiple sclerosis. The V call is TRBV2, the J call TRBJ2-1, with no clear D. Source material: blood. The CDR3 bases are TGTGCCAGCTGCCCAGTCTCCTACAATGAGCAGTTCTTC. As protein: CASCPVSYNEQFF.